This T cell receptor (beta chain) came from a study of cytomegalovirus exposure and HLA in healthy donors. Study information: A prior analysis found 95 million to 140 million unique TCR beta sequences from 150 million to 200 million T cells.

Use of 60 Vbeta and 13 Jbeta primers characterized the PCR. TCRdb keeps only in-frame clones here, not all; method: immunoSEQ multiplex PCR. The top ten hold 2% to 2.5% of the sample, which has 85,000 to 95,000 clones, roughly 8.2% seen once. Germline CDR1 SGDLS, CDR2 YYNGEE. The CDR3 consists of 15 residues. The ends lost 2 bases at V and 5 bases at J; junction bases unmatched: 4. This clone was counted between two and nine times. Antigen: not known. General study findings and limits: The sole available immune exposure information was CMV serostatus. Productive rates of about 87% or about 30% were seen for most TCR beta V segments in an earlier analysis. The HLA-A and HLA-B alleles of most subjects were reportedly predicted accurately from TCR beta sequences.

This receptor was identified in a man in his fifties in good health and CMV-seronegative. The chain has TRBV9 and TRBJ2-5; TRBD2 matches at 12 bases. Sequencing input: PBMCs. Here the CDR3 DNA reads TGTGCCAGCAGCGTCCAGACTAGCGGGAGTGAGACCCAGTACTTC. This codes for CASSVQTSGSETQYF. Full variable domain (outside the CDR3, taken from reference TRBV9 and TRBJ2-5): DSGVTQTPKHLITATGQRVTLRCSPRSGDLSVYWYQQSLDQGLQFLIQYYNGEERAKGNILERFSAQQFPDLHSELNLSSLELGDSALYFCASSVQTSGSETQYFGPGTRLLVL.